These 31 T cell receptor beta chains were all obtained from the same sample, sequenced in a study of spatial heterogeneity in lung cancer. Overall study results and limits: Tumors with more nonsynonymous mutations had more expanded intratumoral alpha and beta TCRs.

TCRdb itself ran the 5' RACE reads through MiXCR, one entry per CDR3 protein. This sample has several thousand distinct CDR3 sequences, with approximately 20% found just once. Described time point: sample taken at primary tumor resection. These receptors have no identified antigens. The sequenced sample was lung tumor tissue, obtained at surgery. The origin of the receptors is a female donor with early-stage non-small cell lung cancer.

The rearrangement uses TRBV6-5 and TRBJ2-3; perhaps TRBD1 as D (5 bases). This CDR3 has 17 amino acids. Per the germline V gene, CDR1 is MNHEY and CDR2 is SVGAGI. V dropped 0 bases and J dropped 0 bases, with 13 bases sitting between them. CDR3 DNA: TGTGCCAGCAGTTACTCTCGTTGGACATCTAGCACAGATACGCAGTATTTT. This codes for CASSYSRWTSSTDTQYF.

The rearrangement links TRBV6-5 to TRBJ2-2; TRBD1 is a possible D gene (6 bases). V lost 2 bases and J lost 3, with 10 bases in between. CDR1 and CDR2 (germline): MNHEY, SVGAGI. The CDR3 is 15 amino acids. The CDR3 DNA is TGTGCCAGCAGTTACACCGGACAGTACACCGGGGAGCTGTTTTTT. Protein product: CASSYTGQYTGELFF.

This clonotype was seen more than once but under ten times. V gene TRBV7-9 combines with J gene TRBJ1-2, with D unclear. Germline assignment: CDR1 SEHNR and CDR2 FQNEAQ (reference sequence). The CDR3 spans 11 residues. V lost 5 bases and J 4 bases, leaving 5 bases between the germline ends. The CDR3 sequence is CASSAGYGYTF. The CDR3 nucleotides read TGTGCCAGCAGCGCCGGCTATGGCTACACCTTC.

The chain uses TRBV20-1 and TRBJ2-3; TRBD2 aligns across 11 bases. The germline V gene has CDR1 DFQATT and CDR2 SNEGSKA (reference sequence). This CDR3 is built from 14 residues. Germline trimming cut 2 bases from V and 6 bases from J; bases unmatched to any gene: 4. The CDR3, as DNA: TGCAGTGCTAGACCTAGCGGGGGGCGGGATACGCAGTATTTT. Its translation: CSARPSGGRDTQYF.

This clonotype rates as medium-sized. The chain recombines TRBV7-9 with TRBJ2-7; no definite D call. V was trimmed by 4 bases and J by 4 bases, leaving 8 bases between them. Germline assignment: CDR1 SEHNR and CDR2 FQNEAQ (reference sequence). This CDR3 contains 12 residues. CDR3 loop: CASSSMGYEQYF. The DNA for the CDR3 is TGTGCCAGCAGCTCCATGGGGTACGAGCAGTACTTC.

This clonotype appeared a few times. The chain joins TRBV12-3 or TRBV12-4 to TRBJ2-5; 11 nucleotides line up with TRBD1. V lost 6 bases to trimming and J lost 5 bases; unmatched junction nucleotides: 5. The CDR3 spans 14 residues. Here the CDR3 DNA reads TGTGCCAGCAGCCGGACAGGGGGCCTGGAGACCCAGTACTTC. It translates to CASSRTGGLETQYF.

By proportion, this clonotype is medium-sized. The chain uses TRBV15 and TRBJ2-5, with D tentatively TRBD2 (6 bases). CDR3 length: 13 residues. V gave up 1 base and J gave up 7 bases, with 10 bases separating them. Germline CDR1 LNHNV, CDR2 YYDKDF (reference sequence). The CDR3 protein is CATSRAGEVTQYF. The CDR3 DNA reads TGTGCCACCAGCAGAGCGGGGGAGGTGACCCAGTACTTC.

Worth noting for this clonotype: The junction departs from the called germline gene at one end, perhaps through a read error. This chain uses TRBV7-9 with TRBJ2-7, with D possibly being TRBD1 or TRBD2 (5 bases each). CDR1 and CDR2 (germline): SEHNR, FQNEAQ (reference sequence). The CDR3 length is 14 residues. The CDR3 DNA is TGTGCCTGCAGCTTAGGGGCTGCGGGTTGGGAGCAGTACTTC. It encodes CACSLGAAGWEQYF.

Written as DNA, the CDR3 is TGTGCCAGCTCACCATGGGCGGGGGGACCGTACAATGAGCAGTTCTTC. It encodes CASSPWAGGPYNEQFF. The chain joins TRBV18 to TRBJ2-1; 8 nucleotides align to TRBD2. CDR1 and CDR2 from the germline V gene are KGHSH and LQKENI. Trimming at V came to 2 bases and at J to 4 bases, leaving 7 bases not matched to a gene. The CDR3 extends over 16 amino acids.

This clonotype has a handful of counts. V and J are TRBV12-3 or TRBV12-4 and TRBJ2-7; 7 positions match TRBD1. V was clipped by 5 bases and J by 6 bases; unmatched bases: 10. The CDR3 has 14 residues. CDR3 DNA sequence: TGTGCCAGCAGTCCGAGCACCGGGACAGTCGAGCAGTACTTC. Translated, it gives CASSPSTGTVEQYF.

A few counts support this clonotype. The chain carries TRBV10-3 and TRBJ1-6; D is perhaps TRBD1 (6 bases). Germline lookup yields CDR1 ENHRY and CDR2 SYGVKD. This CDR3 is 14 amino acids long. Trimming shortened V by 8 bases and J by 5 bases, and 13 bases separated the two germline ends. CDR3 in DNA: TGTGCCATCGGCGTACAGGGAAATAATTCACCCCTCCACTTT. It is translated as CAIGVQGNNSPLHF.

Only a few counts were recorded for this clonotype. The rearrangement links TRBV6-1 to TRBJ1-5; the D gene is possibly TRBD1 (6 bases). Trimming stripped 1 base from V and 1 base from J, with 11 bases between. The CDR3 has 16 residues. Germline assignment: CDR1 MNHNS and CDR2 SASEGT. The CDR3 DNA reads TGTGCCAGCAGTGAAGTTTACAGGGCGAGCAATCAGCCCCAGCATTTT. Its translation is CASSEVYRASNQPQHF.

This clonotype was seen once. The CDR3: CASSSRGARYEQYF. The CDR3 DNA reads as TGTGCCAGCAGCTCTCGGGGGGCTCGGTACGAGCAGTACTTC. The rearrangement links TRBV7-2 to TRBJ2-7, with a possible D match to TRBD2 (7 bases). Per the germline V gene, CDR1 is SGHTA and CDR2 is FQGNSA. V was pared by 4 bases and J by 4 bases, with 14 bases between. The CDR3 sequence is 14 residues long.

This clonotype was counted a few times. The V gene is TRBV6-2 or TRBV6-3, the J gene TRBJ2-3; possibly TRBD2 for D (6 bases). Trimming took off 3 bases at V and 8 bases at J, with 15 bases between the two ends. CDR3 size: 14 residues. CDR1 and CDR2 from the germline V gene are MNHEY and SVGEGT. CDR3 residues: CASSYIAEGSTQYF. As DNA, the CDR3 is TGTGCCAGCAGTTATATTGCGGAGGGGTCTACGCAGTATTTT.

The gene calls are TRBV20-1 and TRBJ2-7; 9 bases line up with TRBD2. J gave up 2 bases and V 6 bases, and 8 bases lay outside the gene matches. The CDR3 consists of 14 residues. Germline values: CDR1 DFQATT, CDR2 SNEGSKA (reference sequence). CDR3 nucleotides: TGCAGTGCCTCCAGGACTAGCGAGCCCTACGAGCAGTACTTC. Amino acid sequence: CSASRTSEPYEQYF.

V gene TRBV2 combines with J gene TRBJ2-7; D is possibly TRBD1 (6 bases). V lost 8 bases to trimming and J lost 2 bases, with 10 bases between them. CDR1 is SNHLY and CDR2 is FYNNEI in the germline V gene. This CDR3 is built from 12 residues. Written as DNA, the CDR3 is TGTGCCAGCGGAACAGGGACCTACGAGCAGTACTTC. Translated: CASGTGTYEQYF.

This clonotype was counted a few times. An end of the junction differs from the germline gene, which may be a read error. The V gene is TRBV3-1, the J gene TRBJ2-1; 13 bases map to TRBD2. The CDR3 is 13 residues long. Germline loops: CDR1 LGHDT, CDR2 YNNKEL (reference sequence). The chain's CDR3 is CASSQGAGLAGVF. DNA for the CDR3: TGTGCCAGCAGTCAAGGAGCTGGACTAGCGGGGGTGTTC.

This sequence joins TRBV5-4 and TRBJ2-6, with a weak D call TRBD2 (5 bases). Trimming pared 4 bases from V and 0 bases from J, leaving 8 bases between. Germline V gene sequence: CDR1 SGHNT, CDR2 YYREEE (reference sequence). The CDR3 extends over 15 amino acids. The CDR3 loop is CASSPGSSGANVLTF. DNA of the CDR3: TGTGCCAGCAGCCCGGGGTCCTCTGGGGCCAACGTCCTGACTTTC.

The table lists this clonotype with a few counts. The chain has TRBV15 and TRBJ1-4; D gene ambiguous. The V gene lost 5 bases and the J gene lost 4 bases, with 11 bases spanning the gap. The CDR3 is 14 residues long. Per the germline V gene, CDR1 is LNHNV and CDR2 is YYDKDF (reference sequence). The DNA for the CDR3 is TGTGCCACCAGCTCCGTAGGGCGTAATGAAAAACTGTTTTTT. It encodes CATSSVGRNEKLFF.

With respect to this clonotype: One end of the junction varies from germline; a read error may be responsible. This chain connects TRBV14 to TRBJ2-2; the D is unclear. The CDR3 runs to 13 residues. From germline, CDR1 is SGHDN and CDR2 FVKESK. CDR3 amino acids: CASRDPNTRELFF. The CDR3 DNA sequence: TGTGCCAGCAGGGATCCGAACACCAGGGAGCTGTTTTTT.

This chain links TRBV25-1 with TRBJ2-7; D perhaps matches TRBD1 (6 bases). V gave up 2 bases and J gave up 2 bases, with 10 bases separating them. The CDR3 is 14 residues long. Germline values: CDR1 MGHDK, CDR2 SYGVNS. This chain's CDR3 is CASSEGDTPYEQYF. In DNA form, the CDR3 reads TGTGCCAGCAGTGAAGGGGACACCCCCTACGAGCAGTACTTC.

A few counts support this clonotype. The genes are TRBV29-1 and TRBJ1-1; possibly TRBD1 for D (5 bases). V was pared by 7 bases and J by 1 base, with 10 bases between. Germline CDR1 and CDR2: SQVTM and ANQGSEA. The CDR3 covers 12 residues. The CDR3 here is CSAGTANTEAFF. CDR3 in DNA: TGCAGCGCGGGGACGGCGAACACTGAAGCTTTCTTT. Together with reference TRBV29-1 and TRBJ1-1, the CDR3 gives the full variable domain: SAVISQKPSRDICQRGTSLTIQCQVDSQVTMMFWYRQQPGQSLTLIATANQGSEATYESGFVIDKFPISRPNLTFSTLTVSNMSPEDSSIYLCSAGTANTEAFFGQGTRLTVV.

The CDR3 nucleotides read TGCAGCGTTGAGTTTGAGGGAGGAGAGGACATTCAGTACTTC. It translates to CSVEFEGGEDIQYF. The chain links TRBV29-1 to TRBJ2-4, with a tentative D call TRBD2 (6 bases). This CDR3 contains 14 residues. Trimming shortened V by 3 bases and J by 8 bases, and 17 bases separated the two germline ends. Germline CDR1 is SQVTM and CDR2 is ANQGSEA. Together with reference TRBV29-1 and TRBJ2-4, the CDR3 gives the full variable domain: SAVISQKPSRDICQRGTSLTIQCQVDSQVTMMFWYRQQPGQSLTLIATANQGSEATYESGFVIDKFPISRPNLTFSTLTVSNMSPEDSSIYLCSVEFEGGEDIQYFGAGTRLSVL.

This chain uses TRBV9 with TRBJ2-2, with TRBD2 matching over 7 bases. The CDR3 consists of 14 residues. Germline lookup yields CDR1 SGDLS and CDR2 YYNGEE. V was clipped by 5 bases and J by 3 bases; unmatched bases: 4. CDR3 loop: CASRAGSDTGELFF. CDR3 DNA: TGTGCCAGCAGAGCGGGGTCCGACACCGGGGAGCTGTTTTTT.

In its sample, this clonotype is medium-sized. The chain combines TRBV19 with TRBJ1-2; TRBD1 aligns across 11 bases. V was clipped by 7 bases and J by 7 bases; unmatched bases: 11. The CDR3 sequence is 15 residues long. Germline V gene lookup returns CDR1 LNHDA and CDR2 SQIVND (reference sequence). The CDR3 sequence is CASTHRDRGRSGYTF. As DNA, the CDR3 is TGTGCCAGTACTCACCGGGACAGGGGGAGGTCTGGCTACACCTTC.

The rearrangement links TRBV29-1 to TRBJ1-2; 7 nucleotides agree with TRBD1. Germline CDR1 SQVTM, CDR2 ANQGSEA. The CDR3 is 11 amino acids. The chain's CDR3 is CSVQGSNGYTF. The CDR3 nucleotides are TGCAGTGTACAGGGGTCAAATGGCTACACCTTC.

The chain links TRBV6-1 to TRBJ2-5, with TRBD2 matching 8 bases. The germline V gene encodes CDR1 MNHNS and CDR2 SASEGT. CDR3 size: 16 residues. The V segment lost 2 bases and the J segment 5 bases; nucleotides outside the gene matches: 10. In DNA, the CDR3 is TGTGCCAGCAGTGAACTCGCGGGGGGTCCCCAGGAGACCCAGTACTTC. Translating it yields CASSELAGGPQETQYF.

This clonotype was seen more than once but under ten times. Here the CDR3 DNA reads TGCGCCAGCAGCCAAGTTGGGCAAACCCAGGGGAGTCAGCCCCAGCATTTT. Amino acids: CASSQVGQTQGSQPQHF. The rearrangement joins TRBV4-1 to TRBJ1-5; a weak D match, TRBD1 (6 bases). The CDR3 is 17 residues long. The germline gives CDR1 MGHRA, CDR2 YSYEKL. Trimming left V 1 base short and J 6 bases short, with 19 bases between.

The table lists this clonotype with a few counts. This chain links TRBV3-1 with TRBJ2-7, with 10 positions matching TRBD1. The CDR3 length is 16 residues. V lost 4 bases and J lost 2; bases outside the gene matches: 8. CDR1 is LGHDT and CDR2 is YNNKEL in the germline V gene (reference sequence). The chain's CDR3 is CASSPMDRGITYEQYF. In DNA, the CDR3 is TGTGCCAGCAGCCCTATGGACAGGGGGATAACCTACGAGCAGTACTTC.

This clonotype was recorded a few times. The chain joins TRBV28 to TRBJ1-5, with D maybe TRBD1 (6 bases). There are 12 residues in the CDR3. Germline assignment: CDR1 MDHEN and CDR2 SYDVKM. Trimming took off 10 bases at V and 2 bases at J, with 9 bases between the two ends. In DNA, the CDR3 is TGTGCCAACTCAGGGGGCAATCAGCCCCAGCATTTT. Its translation: CANSGGNQPQHF.

V gene TRBV7-6 combines with J gene TRBJ1-2; the match to TRBD1 covers 7 bases. This CDR3 region has 11 residues. Germline CDR1 SGHVS, CDR2 FNYEAQ. Unmatched junction bases numbered 2, after V lost 5 bases and J lost 8 bases. The CDR3 reads CASSGGQGYTF. The CDR3 region has the DNA TGTGCCAGCAGCGGGGGACAGGGCTACACCTTC.